This T cell receptor beta chain was documented in a study of post-analysis software for immune sequencing data. V was clipped by 3 bases and J by 1 base; unmatched bases: 9. CDR1 SGHTA and CDR2 FQGNSA come from the germline V gene. This CDR3 is built from 17 residues. Details on this clonotype: Its antigen is still unknown.

Unique molecular identifiers were carried by the TCR beta cDNA libraries. Roughly 500,000 cDNA molecules were obtained from around 1 to 9.1 million T cells. TCRdb ran MiXCR on the PCR reads and lists one entry per CDR3 protein. The sample lists roughly 700,000 distinct CDR3 sequences, roughly 29% occurring once. Whole-study findings and limits: A significant reduction in normalized Chao1 diversity was observed in multiple sclerosis patients versus controls. Relative to controls, patients had roughly five TRBV segments at higher frequency, with TRBV5-6, TRBV5-1 and TRBV20-1 among these.

Sequenced: blood. The receptor comes from a girl between 10 and 17 years old with multiple sclerosis. The V call is TRBV7-2, the J call TRBJ2-1, with 7 nucleotides matching TRBD2. The CDR3 DNA sequence: TGTGCCAGCAGCTTCCCATTGAGACTAGCTTCCTACAATGAGCAGTTCTTC. Translation: CASSFPLRLASYNEQFF.